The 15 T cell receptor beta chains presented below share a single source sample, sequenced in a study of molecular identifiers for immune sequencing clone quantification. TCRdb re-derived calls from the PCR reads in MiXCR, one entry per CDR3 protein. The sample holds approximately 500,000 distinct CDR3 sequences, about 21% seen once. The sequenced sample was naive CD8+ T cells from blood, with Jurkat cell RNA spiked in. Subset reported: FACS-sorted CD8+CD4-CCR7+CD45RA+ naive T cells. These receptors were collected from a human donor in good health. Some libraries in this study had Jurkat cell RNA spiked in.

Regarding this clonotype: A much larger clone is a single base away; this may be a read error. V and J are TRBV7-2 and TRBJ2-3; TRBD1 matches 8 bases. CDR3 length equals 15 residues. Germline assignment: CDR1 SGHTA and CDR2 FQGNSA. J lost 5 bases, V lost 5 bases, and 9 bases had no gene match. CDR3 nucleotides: TGTGCCAGCAGCCTCAGGGGGCGCGCGATAGATACGCAGTATTTT. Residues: CASSLRGRAIDTQYF.

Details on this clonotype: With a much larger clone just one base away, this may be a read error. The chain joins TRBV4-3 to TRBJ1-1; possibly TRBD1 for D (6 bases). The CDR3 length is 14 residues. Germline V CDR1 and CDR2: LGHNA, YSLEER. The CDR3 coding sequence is TGCGCCGGCAGCCAGGAGACAGGGAACACTGAAGCTTTCTTT. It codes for CAGSQETGNTEAFF.

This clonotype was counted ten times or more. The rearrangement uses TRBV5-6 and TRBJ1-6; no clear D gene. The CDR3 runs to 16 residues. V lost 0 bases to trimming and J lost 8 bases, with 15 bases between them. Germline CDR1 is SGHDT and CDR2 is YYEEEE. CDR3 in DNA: TGTGCCAGCAGCTTGGCTCGGGCATCTAGGGATTCACCCCTCCACTTT. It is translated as CASSLARASRDSPLHF.

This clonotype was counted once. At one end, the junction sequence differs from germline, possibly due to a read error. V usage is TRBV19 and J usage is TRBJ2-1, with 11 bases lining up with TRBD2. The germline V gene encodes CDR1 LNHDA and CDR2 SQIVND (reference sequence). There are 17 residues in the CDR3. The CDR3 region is CASRPPGLADPYNERFF. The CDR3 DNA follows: TGTGCCAGTAGACCACCGGGACTAGCGGATCCCTACAATGAGCGGTTCTTC.

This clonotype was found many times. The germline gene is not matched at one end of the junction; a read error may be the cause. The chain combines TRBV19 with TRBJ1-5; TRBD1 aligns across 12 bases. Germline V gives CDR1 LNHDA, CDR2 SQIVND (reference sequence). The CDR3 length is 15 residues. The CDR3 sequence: CASSIGTGGKQPQHF. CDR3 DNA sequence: TGTGCCAGTAGTATTGGGACAGGGGGCAAACAGCCCCAGCATTTT.

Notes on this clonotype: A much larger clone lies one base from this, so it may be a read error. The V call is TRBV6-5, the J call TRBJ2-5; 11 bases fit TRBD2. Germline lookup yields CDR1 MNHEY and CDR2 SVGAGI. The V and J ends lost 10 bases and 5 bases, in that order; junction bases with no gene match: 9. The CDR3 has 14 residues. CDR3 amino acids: CANNIAGGQETQYF. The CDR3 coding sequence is TGTGCCAACAATATAGCGGGGGGGCAGGAGACCCAGTACTTC.

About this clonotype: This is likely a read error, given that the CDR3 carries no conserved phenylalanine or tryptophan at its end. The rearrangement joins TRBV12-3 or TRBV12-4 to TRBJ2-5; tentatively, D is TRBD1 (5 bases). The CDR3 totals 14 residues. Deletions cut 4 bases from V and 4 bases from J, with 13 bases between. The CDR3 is CASSSLRVPETQYL. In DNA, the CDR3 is TGTGCCAGCAGTTCCCTCAGGGTGCCAGAGACCCAGTACCTC.

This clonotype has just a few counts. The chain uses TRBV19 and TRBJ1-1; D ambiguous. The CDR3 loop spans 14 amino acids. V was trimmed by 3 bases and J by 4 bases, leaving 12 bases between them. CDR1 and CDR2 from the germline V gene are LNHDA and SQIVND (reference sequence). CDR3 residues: CASSIQRGSTEAFF. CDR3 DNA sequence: TGTGCCAGTAGTATTCAACGCGGGAGCACTGAAGCTTTCTTT.

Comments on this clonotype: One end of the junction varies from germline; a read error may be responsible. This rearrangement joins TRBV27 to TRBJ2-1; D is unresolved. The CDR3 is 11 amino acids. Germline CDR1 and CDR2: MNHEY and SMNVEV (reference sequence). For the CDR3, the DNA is TGTGCCAGCAGTTTTTCCGAGGAGCAGCTCTTC. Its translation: CASSFSEEQLF.

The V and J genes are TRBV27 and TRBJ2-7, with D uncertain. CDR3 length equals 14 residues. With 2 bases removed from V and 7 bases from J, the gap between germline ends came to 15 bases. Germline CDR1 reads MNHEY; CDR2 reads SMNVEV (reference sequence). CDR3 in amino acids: CASSLNGSSGEQYF. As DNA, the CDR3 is TGTGCCAGCAGTTTAAACGGCAGTTCAGGAGAGCAGTACTTC.

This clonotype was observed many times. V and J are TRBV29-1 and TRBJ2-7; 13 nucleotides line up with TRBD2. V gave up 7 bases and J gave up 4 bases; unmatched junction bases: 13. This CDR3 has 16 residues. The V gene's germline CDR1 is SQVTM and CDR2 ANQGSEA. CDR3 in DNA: TGCAGCGCCACGACTAGCGGGAGGAAAGGGTTGTACGAGCAGTACTTC. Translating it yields CSATTSGRKGLYEQYF.

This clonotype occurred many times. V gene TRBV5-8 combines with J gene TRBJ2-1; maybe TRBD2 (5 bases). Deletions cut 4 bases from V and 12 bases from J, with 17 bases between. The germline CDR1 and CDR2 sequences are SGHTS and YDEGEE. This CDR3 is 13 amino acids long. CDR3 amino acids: CASSPWGTRGQFF. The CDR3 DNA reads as TGTGCCAGCAGCCCGTGGGGAACCCGGGGGCAGTTCTTC.

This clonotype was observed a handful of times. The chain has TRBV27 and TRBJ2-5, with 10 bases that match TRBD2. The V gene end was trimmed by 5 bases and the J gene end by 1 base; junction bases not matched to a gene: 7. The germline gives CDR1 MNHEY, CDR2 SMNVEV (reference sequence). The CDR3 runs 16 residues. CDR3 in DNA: TGTGCCAGCAGTACATTAGCGGGAGGTACCCAAGAGACCCAGTACTTC. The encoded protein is CASSTLAGGTQETQYF.

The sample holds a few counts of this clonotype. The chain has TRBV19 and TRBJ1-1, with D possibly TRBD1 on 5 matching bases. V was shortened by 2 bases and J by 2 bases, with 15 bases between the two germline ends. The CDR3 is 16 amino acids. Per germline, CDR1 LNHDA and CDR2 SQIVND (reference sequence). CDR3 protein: CASSILAFGTNTEAFF. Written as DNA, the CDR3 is TGTGCCAGTAGTATATTGGCGTTTGGGACCAACACTGAAGCTTTCTTT.

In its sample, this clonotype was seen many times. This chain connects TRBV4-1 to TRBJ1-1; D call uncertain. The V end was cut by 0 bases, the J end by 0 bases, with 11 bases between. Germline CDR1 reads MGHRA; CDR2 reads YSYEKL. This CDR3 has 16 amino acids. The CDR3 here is CASSQDFSRMNTEAFF. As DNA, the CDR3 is TGCGCCAGCAGCCAAGATTTTTCCCGCATGAACACTGAAGCTTTCTTT.